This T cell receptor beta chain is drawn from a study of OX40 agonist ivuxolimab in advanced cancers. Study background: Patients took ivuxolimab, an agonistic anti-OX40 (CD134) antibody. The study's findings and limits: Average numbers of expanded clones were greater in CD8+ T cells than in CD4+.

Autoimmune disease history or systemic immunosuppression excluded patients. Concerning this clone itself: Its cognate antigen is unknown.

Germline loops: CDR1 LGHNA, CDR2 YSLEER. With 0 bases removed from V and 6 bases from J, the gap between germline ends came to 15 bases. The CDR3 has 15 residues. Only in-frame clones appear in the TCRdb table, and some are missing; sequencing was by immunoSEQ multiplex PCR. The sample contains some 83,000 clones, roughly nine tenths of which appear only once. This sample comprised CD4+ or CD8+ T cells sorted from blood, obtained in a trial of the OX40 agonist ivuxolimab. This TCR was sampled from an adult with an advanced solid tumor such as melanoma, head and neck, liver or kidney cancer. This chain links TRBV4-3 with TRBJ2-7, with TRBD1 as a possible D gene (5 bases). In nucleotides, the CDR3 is TGCGCCAGCAGCCAAGATCGGTGGGGCGCTGGCGAGCAGTACTTC. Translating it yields CASSQDRWGAGEQYF.